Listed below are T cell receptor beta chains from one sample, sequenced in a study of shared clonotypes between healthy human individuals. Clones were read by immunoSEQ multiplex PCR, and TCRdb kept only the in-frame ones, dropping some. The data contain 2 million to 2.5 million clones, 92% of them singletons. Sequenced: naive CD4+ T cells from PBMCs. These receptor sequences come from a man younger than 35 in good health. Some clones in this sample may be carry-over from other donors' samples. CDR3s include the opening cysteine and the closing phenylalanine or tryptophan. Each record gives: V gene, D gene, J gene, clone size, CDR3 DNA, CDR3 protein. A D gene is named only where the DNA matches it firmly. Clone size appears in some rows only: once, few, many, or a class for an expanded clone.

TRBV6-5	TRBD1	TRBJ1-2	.	TGTGCCAGCAGACAAGACAGGGGGCTTCGGGATGGCTACACCTTC	CASRQDRGLRDGYTF
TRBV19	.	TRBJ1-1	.	TGTGCCACCCGTCAGGAATTCGAAGCTTTCTTT	CATRQEFEAFF
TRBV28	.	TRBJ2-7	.	TGTGCCAGCAGTCGTCATAGTACAGCAGGGGCCGAGCAGTACTTC	CASSRHSTAGAEQYF
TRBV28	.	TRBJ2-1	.	TGTGCCAGCAGACAGCACACCCAGGGACGGTTTGAGCAGTTCTTC	CASRQHTQGRFEQFF
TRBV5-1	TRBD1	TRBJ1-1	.	TGCGCCAGCAGCCAGCGGACAGGGGGTTTGGCAGCTTTCTTT	CASSQRTGGLAAFF
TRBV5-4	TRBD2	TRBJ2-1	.	TGTGCCAGCAGCTTTACTAGCGGGAGAATGGATGAGCAGTTCTTC	CASSFTSGRMDEQFF
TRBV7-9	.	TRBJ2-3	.	TGTGCCAGCAGCCCCCAAGGGGGAGAAGCAGATACGCAGTATTTT	CASSPQGGEADTQYF
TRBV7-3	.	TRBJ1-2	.	TGTGCCAGCAGCCCTGATGGGCGGAATGGTTATGGCTACACCTTC	CASSPDGRNGYGYTF
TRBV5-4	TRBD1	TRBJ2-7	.	TGTGCCAGCAGCCCAGGGGGCGGCGAGCAGTACTTC	CASSPGGGEQYF
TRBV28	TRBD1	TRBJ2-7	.	TGTGCCAGCAGTTTACAGGGGGCGAGGGAGCAGTACTTC	CASSLQGAREQYF
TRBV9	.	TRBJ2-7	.	TGTGCCAGCAGCGCGCAGGACATTCCCTACGAGCAGTACTTC	CASSAQDIPYEQYF
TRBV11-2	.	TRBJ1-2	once	TGTGCCAGCAGCCCTTTTACACGTTTACAGGGACACGGCTACACCTTC	CASSPFTRLQGHGYTF
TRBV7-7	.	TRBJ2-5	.	TGTGCCAGCAGCTTAGGCGGTACCCTCGTAGGGACCCAGTACTTC	CASSLGGTLVGTQYF
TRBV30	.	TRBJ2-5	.	TGTGCCTGGAGTGTAAAGGGAGGAGGAGAGACCCAGTACTTC	CAWSVKGGGETQYF
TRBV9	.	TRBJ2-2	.	TGTGCCAGCAGCACTAGGCCTAACACCGGGGAGCTGTTTTTT	CASSTRPNTGELFF
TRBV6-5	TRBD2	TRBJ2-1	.	TGTGCCAGCAGTTATCGAACTAGCGGGAGGGCCAATGAGCAGTTCTTC	CASSYRTSGRANEQFF
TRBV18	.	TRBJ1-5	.	TGTGCCAGCTCACCACAGGGAGGGACAACCACTAATCAGCCCCAGCATTTT	CASSPQGGTTTNQPQHF
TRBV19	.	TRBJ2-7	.	TGTGCCAGCTCGCGAGAGGGGGGGAACTCCTACGAGCAGTACTTC	CASSREGGNSYEQYF
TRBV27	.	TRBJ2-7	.	TGTGCCAGCAGTCCTTACCTTACCTTCTCCTACGAGCAGTACTTC	CASSPYLTFSYEQYF
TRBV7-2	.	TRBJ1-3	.	TGTGCCAGCAGCTTAGTGTCAGGGATTGGAAACACCATATATTTT	CASSLVSGIGNTIYF
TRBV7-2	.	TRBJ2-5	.	TGTGCCAGCAGCTTAGAGGCAGGGCAAGAGACCCAGTACTTC	CASSLEAGQETQYF
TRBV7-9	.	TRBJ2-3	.	TGTGCCAGCAGCCCCATGGGGGGGCGAACAGATACGCAGTATTTT	CASSPMGGRTDTQYF
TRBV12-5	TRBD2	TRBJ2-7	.	TGTGCTAGTGGTCATGGGCTAGCGGGAAACGAGCAGTACTTC	CASGHGLAGNEQYF
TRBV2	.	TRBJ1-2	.	TGTGCCAGCATCTACAGGAATAACTATGGCTACACCTTC	CASIYRNNYGYTF
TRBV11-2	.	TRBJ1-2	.	TGTGCCAGCAGCTTAGATGTCCGCGGGTACTATGGCTACACCTTC	CASSLDVRGYYGYTF
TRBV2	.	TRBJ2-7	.	TGTGCCAGCAGTGAGGCGAGCTCCTACGAGCAGTACTTC	CASSEASSYEQYF
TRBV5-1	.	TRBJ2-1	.	TGCGCCAGCGCCGAGAGGGGTGAGCAGTTCTTC	CASAERGEQFF
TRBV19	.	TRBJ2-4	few	TGTGCCAGTAGTATAGGGAACATTCAGTACTTC	CASSIGNIQYF
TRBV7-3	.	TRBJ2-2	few	TGTGCCAGCAGCTTAAATCCTCGGGGCACCAACACCGGGGAGCTGTTTTTT	CASSLNPRGTNTGELFF
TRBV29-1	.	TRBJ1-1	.	TGCAGCGCACTGCAACTTTCGGACACTGAAGCTTTCTTT	CSALQLSDTEAFF
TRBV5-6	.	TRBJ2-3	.	TGTGCCAGCAGCTCGCCCACCGGATCGCAGTATTTT	CASSSPTGSQYF
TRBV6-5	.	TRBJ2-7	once	TGTGCCAGCAGTTCCAATTCGAATTGGCAGTACTTC	CASSSNSNWQYF
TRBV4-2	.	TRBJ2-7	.	TGTGCCAGCAGCCAGTTTGCGTCCAGCGGGTTATTATACGAGCAGTACTTC	CASSQFASSGLLYEQYF
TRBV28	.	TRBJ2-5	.	TGTGCCAGCAGTTCGTTGTACAGGTCGTGGGAGACCCAGTACTTC	CASSSLYRSWETQYF
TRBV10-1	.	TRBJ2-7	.	TGCGCCAGCGTGACCTACGAGCAGTACTTC	CASVTYEQYF
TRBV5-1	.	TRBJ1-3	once	TGCGCCAGCAGAGGGGGACCAAGCTCTGGAAACACCATATATTTT	CASRGGPSSGNTIYF
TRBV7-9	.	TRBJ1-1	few	TGTGCCAGCAGCCCCCGGACTGAAGCTTTCTTT	CASSPRTEAFF
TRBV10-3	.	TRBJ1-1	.	TGTGCCATCAGTGATACTTCGGCTGCCGTTGGAACTTTCTTT	CAISDTSAAVGTFF
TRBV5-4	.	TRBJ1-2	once	TGTGCCAGCAGCTTTTCGATGGGGCGCAAGAGCTACACCTTC	CASSFSMGRKSYTF
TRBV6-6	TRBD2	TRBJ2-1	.	TGTGCCAGCAGTTTGTTAGCGGGAGGGACCTACAATGAGCAGTTCTTC	CASSLLAGGTYNEQFF
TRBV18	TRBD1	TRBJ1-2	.	TGTGCCAGCTCACCTTTTATCACAGGGGGCGCTTTCTATGGCTACACCTTC	CASSPFITGGAFYGYTF
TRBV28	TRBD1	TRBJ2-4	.	TGTGCCAGCATACAGGGACAGGGACCCAGACTGGGGATAGCCAAAAACATTCAGTACTTC	CASIQGQGPRLGIAKNIQYF
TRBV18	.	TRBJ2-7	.	TGTGCCAGCTCCCCCGGCGTTTGGTCCTACGAGCAGTACTTC	CASSPGVWSYEQYF
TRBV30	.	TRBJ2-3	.	TGTGCCTGGATGAGGGGGACCTCAACAGATACGCAGTATTTT	CAWMRGTSTDTQYF
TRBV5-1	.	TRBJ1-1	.	TGCGCCAGCAGCTTGGGGCAGCCCCTGAACACTGAAGCTTTCTTT	CASSLGQPLNTEAFF
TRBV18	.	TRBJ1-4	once	TGTGCCAGCTCACCTTCGGCTGGGGGAAATGAAAAACTGTTTTTT	CASSPSAGGNEKLFF
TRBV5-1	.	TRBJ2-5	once	TGCGCCAGCAGCTTGGCCCCCCCGGGAGAGACCCAGTACTTC	CASSLAPPGETQYF
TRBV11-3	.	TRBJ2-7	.	TGTGCCAGCAGCTTAAGGTCAATCAGGGGCTCCTACGAGCAGTACTTC	CASSLRSIRGSYEQYF
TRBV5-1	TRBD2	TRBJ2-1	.	TGCGCCAGCAGCTTGGGGCTAGCGGGAGGCATGGAGCAGTTCTTC	CASSLGLAGGMEQFF
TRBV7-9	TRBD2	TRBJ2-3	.	TGTGCCAGCAGCTCTATAAAAGGACTAGTTTTGGGCACAGATACGCAGTATTTT	CASSSIKGLVLGTDTQYF
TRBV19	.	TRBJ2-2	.	TGTGCCAGTAGGTACACCGGGGAGCTGTTTTTT	CASRYTGELFF
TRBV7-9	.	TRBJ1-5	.	TGTGCCAGCAGTAGGGTCAATCAGCCCCAGCATTTT	CASSRVNQPQHF
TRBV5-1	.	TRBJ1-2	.	TGCGCCAGCAGCTCTAGGGACGGTTATGGCTACACCTTC	CASSSRDGYGYTF
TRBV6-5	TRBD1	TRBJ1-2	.	TGTGCCAGCAACCCTACGGGACAGCCTACCTATGGCTACACCTTC	CASNPTGQPTYGYTF
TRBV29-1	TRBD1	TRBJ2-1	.	TGCAGCGTCGCCGGGACAGGGGACTACAATGAGCAGTTCTTC	CSVAGTGDYNEQFF
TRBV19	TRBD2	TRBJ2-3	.	TGTGCCAGTAGTGCGCCGGGACTAGCTAGCACAGATACGCAGTATTTT	CASSAPGLASTDTQYF
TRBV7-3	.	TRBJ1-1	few	TGTGCCAGCAGCTTAAACCGAGGGCACACTGAAGCTTTCTTT	CASSLNRGHTEAFF
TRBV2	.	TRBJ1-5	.	TGTGCCAGCAGGAGGGACCTCAATCAGCCCCAGCATTTT	CASRRDLNQPQHF
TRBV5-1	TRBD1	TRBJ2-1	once	TGCGCCAGCAGGGGATACGGGACAGAATACAATGAGCAGTTCTTC	CASRGYGTEYNEQFF
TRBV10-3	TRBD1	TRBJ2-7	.	TGTGCCACCCGGGACAGGGGAAGCTCCTACGAGCAGTACTTC	CATRDRGSSYEQYF